This T cell receptor beta chain comes out of a study of CD8+CD57+ T cells in acquired aplastic anemia. This clonotype was detected many times. With 5 bases removed from V and 3 bases from J, the gap between germline ends came to 13 bases. Germline V gene lookup returns CDR1 MNHNS and CDR2 SASEGT. There are 14 residues in the CDR3. Sequencing involved patients with CD8+CD57+ cell expansion previously shown by flow cytometry. Template material for TCR beta VDJ and CDR3 profiling consisted of genomic DNA. TCRdb reprocessed the reads via MiXCR and lists one record per CDR3 protein. The sample lists a few hundred thousand distinct CDR3 sequences, roughly 53% seen once, with just under 20% in the top ten.

The genes are TRBV6-1 and TRBJ1-1; D gene uncertain. The sequenced sample was sorted CD4+, CD8+, or CD8+CD57+ T cells (not recorded which) from PBMCs. The receptor's source is a human donor with aplastic anemia. The CDR3: CASSMTFLDTEAFF. CDR3 nucleotide sequence: TGTGCCAGCAGTATGACCTTCCTGGACACTGAAGCTTTCTTT.